These T cell receptor beta chains were read from a single sample in a study of shared clonotypes between healthy human individuals. Generated by immunoSEQ multiplex PCR, the TCRdb table keeps only in-frame clones and is missing some. The repertoire holds some 1.5 million clones, with approximately 98% as singletons. The sequencing input was naive CD4+ T cells sorted from blood. The receptors stem from a man aged 30 to 39 in good health. CDR3s include the opening cysteine and the closing phenylalanine or tryptophan. The D gene is left open where the match is weak.

j_call cdr3_length d_call v_call cdr3_aa cdr3_nt
TRBJ1-3 16 NA TRBV4-2 CASSQDEGVTGNTIYF TGTGCCAGCAGCCAAGATGAGGGGGTGACTGGAAACACCATATATTTT
TRBJ2-3 14 NA TRBV7-2 CASTGTVSVDTQYF TGTGCCAGTACCGGGACGGTGAGCGTGGATACGCAGTATTTT
TRBJ2-1 15 NA TRBV10-2 CASYPGDTPYNEQFF TGCGCCAGCTACCCCGGGGACACCCCCTACAATGAGCAGTTCTTC
TRBJ1-1 14 NA TRBV28 CASNQQGKNTEAFF TGTGCCAGCAATCAACAGGGAAAGAACACTGAAGCTTTCTTT
TRBJ1-2 14 NA TRBV11-2 CASSLVGDGYGYTF TGTGCCAGCAGCTTAGTGGGGGACGGCTATGGCTACACCTTC
TRBJ2-7 14 NA TRBV6-4 CASSPASGPYEQYF TGTGCCAGCAGCCCGGCTAGTGGCCCCTACGAGCAGTACTTC
TRBJ2-5 12 NA TRBV28 CASSDPRETQYF TGTGCCAGCAGTGACCCACGGGAGACCCAGTACTTC
TRBJ2-7 14 NA TRBV5-8 CASSLGPVWDEQYF TGTGCCAGCAGCTTGGGGCCCGTGTGGGACGAGCAGTACTTC
TRBJ2-3 17 TRBD2 TRBV27 CASSYTRLAGRTDTQYF TGTGCCAGCAGTTACACCCGACTAGCGGGTCGCACAGATACGCAGTATTTT
TRBJ2-1 14 NA TRBV5-1 CASSSSSRVTEQFF TGCGCCAGCAGCTCCTCGTCGCGGGTTACTGAGCAGTTCTTC
TRBJ2-1 15 NA TRBV6-1 CASSEGGGPAIEQFF TGTGCCAGCAGCGAAGGGGGGGGCCCAGCGATTGAGCAGTTCTTC
TRBJ2-3 15 TRBD2 TRBV19 CASSIGLAGTDTQYF TGTGCCAGTAGTATCGGACTAGCGGGGACAGATACGCAGTATTTT
TRBJ2-7 17 TRBD1 TRBV7-9 CASSLARPGTGSYEQYF TGTGCCAGCAGCTTAGCCCGGCCTGGGACAGGCTCCTACGAGCAGTACTTC
TRBJ2-5 15 TRBD2 TRBV5-1 CASSPQRGREETQYF TGCGCCAGCAGCCCTCAACGCGGGAGAGAAGAGACCCAGTACTTC
TRBJ2-7 15 TRBD2 TRBV19 CASSKRTSGSYEQYF TGTGCCAGTAGTAAAAGGACTAGCGGGAGTTACGAGCAGTACTTC
TRBJ1-1 15 NA TRBV9 CASSPGGPRNTEAFF TGTGCCAGCAGCCCGGGGGGGCCGAGGAACACTGAAGCTTTCTTT
TRBJ2-3 13 NA TRBV29-1 CSDSTGRGDTQYF TGCAGCGACTCGACAGGCCGAGGAGATACGCAGTATTTT
TRBJ1-5 15 TRBD1 TRBV2 CASKDRVLSNQPQHF TGTGCCAGCAAAGACAGGGTACTTAGCAATCAGCCCCAGCATTTT
TRBJ2-3 16 TRBD1 TRBV11-2 CASSFDRGVAANTQYF TGTGCCAGCAGCTTCGACAGGGGGGTCGCGGCTAATACGCAGTATTTT
TRBJ2-7 15 TRBD2 TRBV10-3 CAISEGKRESYEQYF TGTGCCATCAGTGAGGGTAAGCGGGAGTCCTACGAGCAGTACTTC
TRBJ2-5 12 NA TRBV15 CATSRAQETQYF TGTGCCACCAGCAGGGCCCAAGAGACCCAGTACTTC
TRBJ1-4 13 TRBD1 TRBV5-1 CASRQGAGEKLFF TGCGCCAGTCGACAGGGGGCTGGCGAAAAACTGTTTTTT